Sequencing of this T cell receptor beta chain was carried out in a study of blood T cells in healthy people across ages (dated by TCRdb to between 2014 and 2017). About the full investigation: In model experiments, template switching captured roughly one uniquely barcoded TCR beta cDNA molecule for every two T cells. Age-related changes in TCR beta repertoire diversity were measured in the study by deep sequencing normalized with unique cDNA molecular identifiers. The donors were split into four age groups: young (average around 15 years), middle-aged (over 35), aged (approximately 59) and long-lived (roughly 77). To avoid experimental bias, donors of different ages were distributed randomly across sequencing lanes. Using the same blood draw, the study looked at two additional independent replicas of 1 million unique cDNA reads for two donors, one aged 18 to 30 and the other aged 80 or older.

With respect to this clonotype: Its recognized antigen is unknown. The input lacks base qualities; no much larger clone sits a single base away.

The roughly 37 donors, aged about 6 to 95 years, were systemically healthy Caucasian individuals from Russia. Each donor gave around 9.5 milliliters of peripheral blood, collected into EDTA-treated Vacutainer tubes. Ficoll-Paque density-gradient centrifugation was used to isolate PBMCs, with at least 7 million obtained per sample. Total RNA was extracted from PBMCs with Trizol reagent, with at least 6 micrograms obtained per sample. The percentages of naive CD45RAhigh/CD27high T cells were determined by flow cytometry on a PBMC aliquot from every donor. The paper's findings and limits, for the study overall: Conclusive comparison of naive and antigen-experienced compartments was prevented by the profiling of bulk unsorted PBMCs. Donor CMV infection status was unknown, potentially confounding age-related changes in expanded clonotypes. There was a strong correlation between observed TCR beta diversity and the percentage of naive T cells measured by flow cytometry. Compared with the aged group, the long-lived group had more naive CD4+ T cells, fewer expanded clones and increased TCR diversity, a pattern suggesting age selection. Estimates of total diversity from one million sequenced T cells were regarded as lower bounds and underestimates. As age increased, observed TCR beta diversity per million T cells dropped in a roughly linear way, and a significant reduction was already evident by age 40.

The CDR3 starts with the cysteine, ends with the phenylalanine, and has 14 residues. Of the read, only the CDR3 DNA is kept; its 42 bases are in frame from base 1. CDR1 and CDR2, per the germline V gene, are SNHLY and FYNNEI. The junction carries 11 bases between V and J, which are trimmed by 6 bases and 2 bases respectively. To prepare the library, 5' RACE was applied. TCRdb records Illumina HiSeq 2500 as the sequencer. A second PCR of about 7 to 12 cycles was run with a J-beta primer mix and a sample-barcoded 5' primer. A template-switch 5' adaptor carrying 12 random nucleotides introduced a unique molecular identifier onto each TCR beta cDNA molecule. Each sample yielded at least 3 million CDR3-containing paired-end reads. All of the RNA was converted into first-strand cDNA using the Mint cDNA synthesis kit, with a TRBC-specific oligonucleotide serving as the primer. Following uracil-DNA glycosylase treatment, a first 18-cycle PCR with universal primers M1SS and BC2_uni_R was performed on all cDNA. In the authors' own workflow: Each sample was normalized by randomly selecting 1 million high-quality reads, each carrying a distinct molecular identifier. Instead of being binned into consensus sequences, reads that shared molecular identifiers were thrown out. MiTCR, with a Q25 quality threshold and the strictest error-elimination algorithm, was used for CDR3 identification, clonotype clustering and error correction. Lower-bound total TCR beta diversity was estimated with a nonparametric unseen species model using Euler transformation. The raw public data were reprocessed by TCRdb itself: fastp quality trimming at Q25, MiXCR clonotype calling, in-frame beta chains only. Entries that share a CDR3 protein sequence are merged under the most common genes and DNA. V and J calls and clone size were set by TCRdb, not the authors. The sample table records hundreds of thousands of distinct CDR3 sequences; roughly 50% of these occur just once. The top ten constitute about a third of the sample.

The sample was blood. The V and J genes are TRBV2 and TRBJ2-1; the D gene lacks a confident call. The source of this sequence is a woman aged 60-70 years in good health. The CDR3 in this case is CASSPPWPYNEQFF. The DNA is TGTGCCAGCAGCCCCCCTTGGCCCTACAATGAGCAGTTCTTC. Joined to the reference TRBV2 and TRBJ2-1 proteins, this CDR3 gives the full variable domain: EPEVTQTPSHQVTQMGQEVILRCVPISNHLYFYWYRQILGQKVEFLVSFYNNEISEKSEIFDDQFSVERPDGSNFTLKIRSTKLEDSAMYFCASSPPWPYNEQFFGPGTRLTVL.